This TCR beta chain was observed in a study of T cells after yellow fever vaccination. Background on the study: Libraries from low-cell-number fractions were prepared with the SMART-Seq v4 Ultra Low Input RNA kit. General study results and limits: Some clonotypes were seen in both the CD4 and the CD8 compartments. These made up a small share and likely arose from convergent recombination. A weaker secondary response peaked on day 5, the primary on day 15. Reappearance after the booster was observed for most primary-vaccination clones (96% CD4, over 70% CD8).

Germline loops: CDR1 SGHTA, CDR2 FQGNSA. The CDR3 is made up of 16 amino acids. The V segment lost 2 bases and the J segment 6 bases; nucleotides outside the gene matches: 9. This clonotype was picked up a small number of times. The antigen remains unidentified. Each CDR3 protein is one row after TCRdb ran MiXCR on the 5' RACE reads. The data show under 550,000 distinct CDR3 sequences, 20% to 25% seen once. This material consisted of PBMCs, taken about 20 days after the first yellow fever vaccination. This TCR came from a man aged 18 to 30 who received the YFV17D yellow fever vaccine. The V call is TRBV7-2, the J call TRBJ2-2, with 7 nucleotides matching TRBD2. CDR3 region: CASSLPPGGNPGELFF. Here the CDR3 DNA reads TGTGCCAGCAGCTTACCCCCGGGGGGAAATCCCGGGGAGCTGTTTTTT.